The rows below give T cell receptor beta chains drawn from one sample of a study of control samples from healthy donors and cancer patients. Clones were read by immunoSEQ multiplex PCR, and TCRdb kept only the in-frame ones, dropping some. The sample has roughly 20,000 clones, around 80% seen once; the top ten hold 23%. Sequencing was carried out using PBMCs. The receptors originated from a man in his sixties with colorectal cancer. Each CDR3 is given with its conserved first and last residue. The D gene is left open where the match is weak. Clone size is not always given. Where it is, it says once, few, many or a class for expanded clones.

D gene,J gene,CDR3 length,clone size,V gene,CDR3 DNA,CDR3 protein
.,TRBJ2-3,14,.,TRBV12-5,TGTGCTAGTGGTTTGGGGCAGGGCACAGATACGCAGTATTTT,CASGLGQGTDTQYF
TRBD1,TRBJ2-7,14,.,TRBV27,TGTGCCAGCAGGAAGACAGGGGGGTCCTACGAGCAGTACTTC,CASRKTGGSYEQYF
.,TRBJ1-4,15,.,TRBV2,TGTGCCAGCAGTGAAATGACAGCGAGTAATGAAAAACTGTTTTTT,CASSEMTASNEKLFF
TRBD2,TRBJ2-2,13,.,TRBV10-3,TGTGCCACCCTAGCGGGGGAGGCCGGGGAGCTGTTTTTT,CATLAGEAGELFF
.,TRBJ1-5,15,.,TRBV19,TGTGCCAGTAGTCCGATGGGGTATAGCAATCAGCCCCAGCATTTT,CASSPMGYSNQPQHF
.,TRBJ1-5,14,.,TRBV30,TGTGCCTGGAGTGTACTGGACCTTAATCAGCCCCAGCATTTT,CAWSVLDLNQPQHF
.,TRBJ2-5,12,.,TRBV28,TGTGCCAGCAGTTTAGTCCAAGAGACCCAGTACTTC,CASSLVQETQYF
TRBD2,TRBJ2-1,16,.,TRBV6-2/TRBV6-3,TGTGCCAGCAGTTCTCGGCGGGGGGGCTCCTACAATGAGCAGTTCTTC,CASSSRRGGSYNEQFF
.,TRBJ2-2,16,.,TRBV30,TGTGCCTGGAGTGTAGAGAAAAACTTTAACACCGGGGAGCTGTTTTTT,CAWSVEKNFNTGELFF
.,TRBJ2-5,14,.,TRBV30,TGTGCCTTTTATCCTCTTAGGGGAGACGAGACCCAGTACTTC,CAFYPLRGDETQYF
.,TRBJ1-4,12,.,TRBV30,TGTGCCTGGGACAGGCCTAATGAAAAACTGTTTTTT,CAWDRPNEKLFF
.,TRBJ2-6,16,.,TRBV6-5,TGTGCCAGCAGTTACGACGCGGTCTCTGGGGCCAACGTCCTGACTTTC,CASSYDAVSGANVLTF
TRBD2,TRBJ2-1,15,.,TRBV5-6,TGTGCCAGCAGCTTGGTATCGGGGGGGCTCAATGAGCAGTTCTTC,CASSLVSGGLNEQFF
TRBD2,TRBJ2-3,16,.,TRBV11-3,TGTGCCAGCAGCTTAGGTCTAGCGGGGAACACAGATACGCAGTATTTT,CASSLGLAGNTDTQYF
.,TRBJ1-2,19,.,TRBV7-9,TGTGCCAGCAGCTTAGGCGTAAGGGGCGATCCCGTCCTGGGCTATGGCTACACCTTC,CASSLGVRGDPVLGYGYTF
TRBD1,TRBJ2-5,15,.,TRBV24-1,TGTGCCACCAGTGATTCCGGGACAGACCAAGAGACCCAGTACTTC,CATSDSGTDQETQYF
TRBD2,TRBJ2-1,15,.,TRBV6-5,TGTGCCAGCACCCCGACTAGCGGGGGGAACAATGAGCAGTTCTTC,CASTPTSGGNNEQFF
.,TRBJ1-4,16,.,TRBV4-1,TGCGCCAGCAGCCAAGGGCGGACGGCCTCTAATGAAAAACTGTTTTTT,CASSQGRTASNEKLFF
TRBD1,TRBJ1-1,18,.,TRBV14,TGTGCCAGCAGCCAAGATTCGCAGGGGGTTTTCGGGCCGGGTAGCGCTTTCTTT,CASSQDSQGVFGPGSAFF
.,TRBJ1-1,13,.,TRBV7-9,TGTGCCAGCAGCTTAGGGGAGAACACTGAAGCTTTCTTT,CASSLGENTEAFF
.,TRBJ1-5,16,once,TRBV3-1/TRBV3-2,TGTGCCAGCAGCCAATCAACAGGTGTTAGCAATCAGCCCCAGCATTTT,CASSQSTGVSNQPQHF
TRBD1,TRBJ1-2,14,.,TRBV5-1,TGCGCCAGCAGCTACTCCGGGACAGACTATGGCTACACCTTC,CASSYSGTDYGYTF
TRBD1,TRBJ1-1,12,.,TRBV25-1,TGTGCCAGCAGTGTACAGGGGACTGAAGCTTTCTTT,CASSVQGTEAFF
TRBD2,TRBJ2-7,17,.,TRBV18,TGTGCCAGCTCACCGAACGGACTAGCGGGGGCCTCCTACGAGCAGTACTTC,CASSPNGLAGASYEQYF
.,TRBJ1-5,13,.,TRBV7-9,TGTGCCAGCAGTTTCAATAGCAATCAGCCCCAGCATTTT,CASSFNSNQPQHF
.,TRBJ1-2,13,once,TRBV6-5,TGTGCCAGCAGGAGAGACAAAACGGGTGGCTACACCTTC,CASRRDKTGGYTF
.,TRBJ1-1,13,few,TRBV12-3/TRBV12-4,TGTGCCAGCAGTTTACGGGGTAACACTGAAGCTTTCTTT,CASSLRGNTEAFF
.,TRBJ1-5,13,.,TRBV25-1,TGTGCCAGCAGTGCTGGGGCCGATCAGCCCCAGCATTTT,CASSAGADQPQHF
.,TRBJ1-1,12,once,TRBV29-1,TGCAGCGTCTCCAGGGCGGCCCCTGAAGCTTTCTTT,CSVSRAAPEAFF
TRBD1,TRBJ2-7,15,.,TRBV7-9,TGTGCCAGCAGCTTAGGGGGGGACAGGGGGTACGAGCAGTACTTC,CASSLGGDRGYEQYF
.,TRBJ1-6,14,once,TRBV19,TGTGCCAGTAGCCGGGACAACAATAATTCACCCCTCCACTTT,CASSRDNNNSPLHF
TRBD1,TRBJ1-1,12,.,TRBV2,TGTGCCAGCAATCTACAGGGGGTTGAAGCTTTCTTT,CASNLQGVEAFF
.,TRBJ1-2,14,.,TRBV2,TGTGCCAGCAGTGGGGGAAGGCGTAACTATGGCTACACCTTC,CASSGGRRNYGYTF
.,TRBJ1-6,15,.,TRBV6-5,TGTGCCAGCAGTTACTCTACAGGGTTAAATGTGCCCCTCCACTTT,CASSYSTGLNVPLHF
TRBD1,TRBJ1-3,15,.,TRBV19,TGTGCCAGTAGTCGGGACAGCTTCTCTGGAAACACCATATATTTT,CASSRDSFSGNTIYF
TRBD2,TRBJ2-7,13,once,TRBV6-5,TGTGCCAGCAGTTCACGGGGGGGGTACGAGCAGTACTTC,CASSSRGGYEQYF
.,TRBJ1-2,13,.,TRBV20-1,TGCAGTGCTAGTGTGCCAGTAGGCTATGGCTACACCTTC,CSASVPVGYGYTF
.,TRBJ2-3,14,.,TRBV19,TGTGCCAGTAGTATAGGGGGAGGCGCAGATACGCAGTATTTT,CASSIGGGADTQYF
TRBD1,TRBJ2-5,15,.,TRBV18,TGTGCCAGCTCACCAGGGACAGGGTACCAAGAGACCCAGTACTTC,CASSPGTGYQETQYF
.,TRBJ2-6,18,.,TRBV2,TGTGCCAGCCCCAGGCGGGGGACAGGCAGCTCTGGGGCCAACGTCCTGACTTTC,CASPRRGTGSSGANVLTF
.,TRBJ1-5,15,.,TRBV4-2,TGTGCCAGCAGCCAAGATCCAGATAGCAATCAGCCCCAGCATTTT,CASSQDPDSNQPQHF
TRBD1,TRBJ1-2,12,.,TRBV2,TGTGCCAGCAGTCGGGACAGCTATGGCTACACCTTC,CASSRDSYGYTF
.,TRBJ2-2,14,.,TRBV4-1,TGCGCCAGCAGCCTTTGGGGGGGGCCCGGGGAGCTGTTTTTT,CASSLWGGPGELFF
TRBD1,TRBJ1-2,12,.,TRBV7-9,TGTGCCAGCAGCTCAGGACAGGAGGGCTACACCTTC,CASSSGQEGYTF
.,TRBJ1-5,13,few,TRBV7-9,TGTGCCAGCGGCAGGGATGACAATCAGCCCCAGCATTTT,CASGRDDNQPQHF
TRBD1,TRBJ2-3,16,.,TRBV5-5,TGTGCCAGCAGCTCACGACAGGGGTCTAGCACAGATACGCAGTATTTT,CASSSRQGSSTDTQYF
.,TRBJ2-7,16,.,TRBV5-1,TGCGCCAGCAGCCCGGGACAAGGGAGTACTATCTACGAGCAGTACTTC,CASSPGQGSTIYEQYF
.,TRBJ2-7,12,.,TRBV2,TGTGCCAGCAGATCCGACTCCTACGAGCAGTACTTC,CASRSDSYEQYF